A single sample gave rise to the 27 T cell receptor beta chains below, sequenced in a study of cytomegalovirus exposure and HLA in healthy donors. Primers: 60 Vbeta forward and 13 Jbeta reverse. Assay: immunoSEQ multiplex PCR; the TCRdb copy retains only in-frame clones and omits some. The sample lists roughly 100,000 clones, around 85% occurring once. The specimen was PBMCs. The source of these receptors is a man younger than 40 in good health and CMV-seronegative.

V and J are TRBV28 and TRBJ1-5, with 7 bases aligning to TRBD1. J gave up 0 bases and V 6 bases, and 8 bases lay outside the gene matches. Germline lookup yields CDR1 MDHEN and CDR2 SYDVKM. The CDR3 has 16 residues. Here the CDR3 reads CASSRTGRYSNQPQHF. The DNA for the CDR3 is TGTGCCAGCAGCCGGACAGGACGGTATAGCAATCAGCCCCAGCATTTT.

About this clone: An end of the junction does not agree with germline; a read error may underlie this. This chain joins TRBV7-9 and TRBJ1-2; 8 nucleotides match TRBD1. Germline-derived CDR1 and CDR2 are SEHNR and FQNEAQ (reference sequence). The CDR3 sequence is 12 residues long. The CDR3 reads CASSQRQGLYLF. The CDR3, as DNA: TGTGCCAGCAGCCAACGACAGGGGCTATACCTCTTC.

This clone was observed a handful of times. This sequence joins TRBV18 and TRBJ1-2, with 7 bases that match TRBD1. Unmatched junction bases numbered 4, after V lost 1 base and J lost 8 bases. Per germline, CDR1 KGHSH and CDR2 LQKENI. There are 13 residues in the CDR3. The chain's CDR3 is CASSPQGAQGYTF. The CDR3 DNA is TGTGCCAGCTCACCACAGGGGGCTCAAGGCTACACCTTC.

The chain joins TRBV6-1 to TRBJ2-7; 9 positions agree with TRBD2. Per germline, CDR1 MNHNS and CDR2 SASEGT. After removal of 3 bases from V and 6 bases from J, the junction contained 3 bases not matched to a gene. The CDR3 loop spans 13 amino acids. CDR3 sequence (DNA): TGTGCCAGCAGTGAGCGGGGGGGCGGCGAGCAGTACTTC. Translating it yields CASSERGGGEQYF.

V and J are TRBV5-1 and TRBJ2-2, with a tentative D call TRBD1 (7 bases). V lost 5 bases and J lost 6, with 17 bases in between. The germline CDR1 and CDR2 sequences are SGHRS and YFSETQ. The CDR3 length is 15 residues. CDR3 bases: TGCGCCAGCAGTGGCCGACAGGGAGGCGCCGGGGAGCTGTTTTTT. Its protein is CASSGRQGGAGELFF.

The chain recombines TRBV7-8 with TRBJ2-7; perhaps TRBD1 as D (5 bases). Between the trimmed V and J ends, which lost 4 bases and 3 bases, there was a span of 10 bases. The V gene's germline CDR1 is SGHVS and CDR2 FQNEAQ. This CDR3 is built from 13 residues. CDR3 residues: CASSSSRDYEQYF. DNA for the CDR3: TGTGCCAGCAGCTCCAGCAGGGACTACGAGCAGTACTTC.

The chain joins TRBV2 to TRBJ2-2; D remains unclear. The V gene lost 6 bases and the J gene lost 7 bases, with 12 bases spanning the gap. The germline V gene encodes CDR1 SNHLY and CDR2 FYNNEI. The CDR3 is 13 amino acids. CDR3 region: CASRQSASGELFF. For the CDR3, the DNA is TGTGCCAGCAGACAGTCCGCGAGCGGGGAGCTGTTTTTT.

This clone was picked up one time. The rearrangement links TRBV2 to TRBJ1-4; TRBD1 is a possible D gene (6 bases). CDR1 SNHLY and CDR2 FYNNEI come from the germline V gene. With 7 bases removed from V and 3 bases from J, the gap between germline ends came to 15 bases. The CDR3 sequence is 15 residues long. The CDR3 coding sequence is TGTGCCAGCAATCTTTGGGCAGGGGCTAATGAAAAACTGTTTTTT. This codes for CASNLWAGANEKLFF.

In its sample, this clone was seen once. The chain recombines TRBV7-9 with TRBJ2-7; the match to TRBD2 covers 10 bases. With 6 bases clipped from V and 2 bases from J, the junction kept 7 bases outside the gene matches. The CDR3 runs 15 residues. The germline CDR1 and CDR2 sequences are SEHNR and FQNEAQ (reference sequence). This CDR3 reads CASRRLAGVPYEQYF. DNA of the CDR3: TGTGCCAGCAGGAGGCTAGCGGGAGTACCCTACGAGCAGTACTTC.

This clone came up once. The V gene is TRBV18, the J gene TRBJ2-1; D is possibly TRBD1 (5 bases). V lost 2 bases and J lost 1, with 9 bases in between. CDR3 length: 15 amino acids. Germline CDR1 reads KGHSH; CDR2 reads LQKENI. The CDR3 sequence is CASSPVDKSYNEQFF. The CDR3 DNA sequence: TGTGCCAGCTCACCAGTGGACAAATCCTACAATGAGCAGTTCTTC.

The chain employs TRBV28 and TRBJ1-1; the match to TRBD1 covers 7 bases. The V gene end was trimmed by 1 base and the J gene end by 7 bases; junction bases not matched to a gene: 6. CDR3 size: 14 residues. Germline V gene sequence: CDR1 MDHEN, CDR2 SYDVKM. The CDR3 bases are TGTGCCAGCAGTTTATCCCAGGGGGACGGTGAAGCTTTCTTT. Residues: CASSLSQGDGEAFF.

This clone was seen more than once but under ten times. DNA for the CDR3: TGTGCCATCAGTGAGTCTGGCGGGCTCTTCAAAAACATTCAGTACTTC. Translated: CAISESGGLFKNIQYF. V and J are TRBV10-3 and TRBJ2-4; the D gene is possibly TRBD2 (5 bases). This CDR3 comprises 16 residues. CDR1 is ENHRY, CDR2 SYGVKD, per germline. With 0 bases removed from V and 3 bases from J, the gap between germline ends came to 12 bases.

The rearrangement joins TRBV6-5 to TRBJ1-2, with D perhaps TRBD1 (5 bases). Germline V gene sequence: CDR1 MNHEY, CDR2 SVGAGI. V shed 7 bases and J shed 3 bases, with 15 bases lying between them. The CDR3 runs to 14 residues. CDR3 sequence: CASTPGGGHYGYTF. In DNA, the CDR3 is TGTGCCAGCACCCCCGGGGGAGGGCACTATGGCTACACCTTC.

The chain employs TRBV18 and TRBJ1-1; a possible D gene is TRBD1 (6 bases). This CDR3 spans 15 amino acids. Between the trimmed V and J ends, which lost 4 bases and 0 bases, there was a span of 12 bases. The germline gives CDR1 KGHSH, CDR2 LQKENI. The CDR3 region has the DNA TGTGCCAGCTCACAGGACAGCCCCATGAACACTGAAGCTTTCTTT. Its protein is CASSQDSPMNTEAFF. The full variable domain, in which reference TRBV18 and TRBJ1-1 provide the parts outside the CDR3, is NAGVMQNPRHLVRRRGQEARLRCSPMKGHSHVYWYRQLPEEGLKFMVYLQKENIIDESGMPKERFSAEFPKEGPSILRIQQVVRGDSAAYFCASSQDSPMNTEAFFGQGTRLTVV.

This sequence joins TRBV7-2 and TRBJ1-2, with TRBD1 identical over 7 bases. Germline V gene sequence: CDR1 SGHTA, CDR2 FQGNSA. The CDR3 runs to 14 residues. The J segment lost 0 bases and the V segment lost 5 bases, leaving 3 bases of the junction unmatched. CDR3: CASSRDRSNYGYTF. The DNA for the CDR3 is TGTGCCAGCAGCCGGGACAGATCTAACTATGGCTACACCTTC.

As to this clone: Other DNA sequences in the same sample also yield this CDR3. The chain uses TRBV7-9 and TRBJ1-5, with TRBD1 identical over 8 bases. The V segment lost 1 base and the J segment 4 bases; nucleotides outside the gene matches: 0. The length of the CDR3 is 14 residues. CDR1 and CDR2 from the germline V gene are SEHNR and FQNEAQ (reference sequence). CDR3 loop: CASSLGQGNQPQHF. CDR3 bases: TGTGCCAGCAGCTTAGGACAGGGGAATCAGCCCCAGCATTTT.

CDR3 coding DNA: TGTGCCTGGAGTGTGACAGGGAGGAGTGAAAAACTGTTTTTT. This translates into CAWSVTGRSEKLFF. The J gene is TRBJ1-4, the V gene TRBV30; TRBD1 aligns across 7 bases. The germline CDR1 and CDR2 sequences are GTSNPN and SVGIG (reference sequence). CDR3 length: 14 amino acids. Trimming took 0 bases from V and 7 from J; bases not matched to a gene: 5.

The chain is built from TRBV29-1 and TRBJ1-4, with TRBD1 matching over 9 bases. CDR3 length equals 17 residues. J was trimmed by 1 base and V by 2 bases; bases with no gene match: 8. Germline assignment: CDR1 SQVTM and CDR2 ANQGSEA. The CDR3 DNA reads TGCAGCGTTGAACTCTTAGCGGACAGGGGAACTAATGAAAAACTGTTTTTT. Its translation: CSVELLADRGTNEKLFF.

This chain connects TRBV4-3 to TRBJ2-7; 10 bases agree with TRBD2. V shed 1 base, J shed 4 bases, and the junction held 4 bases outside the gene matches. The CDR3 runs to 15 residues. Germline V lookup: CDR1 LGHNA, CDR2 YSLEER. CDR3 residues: CASSQVRLAGYEQYF. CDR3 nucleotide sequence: TGCGCCAGCAGCCAAGTCCGACTAGCGGGTTACGAGCAGTACTTC.

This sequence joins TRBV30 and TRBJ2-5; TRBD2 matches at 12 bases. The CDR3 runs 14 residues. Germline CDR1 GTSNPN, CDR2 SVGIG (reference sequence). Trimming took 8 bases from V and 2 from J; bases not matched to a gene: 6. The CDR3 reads CAQRGTSGQETQYF. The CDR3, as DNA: TGTGCCCAAAGGGGGACTAGCGGGCAAGAGACCCAGTACTTC.

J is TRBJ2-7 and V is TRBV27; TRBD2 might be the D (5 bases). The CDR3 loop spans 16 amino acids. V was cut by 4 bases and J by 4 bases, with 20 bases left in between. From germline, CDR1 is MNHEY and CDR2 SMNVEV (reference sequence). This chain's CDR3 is CASSSPRVGIGYEQYF. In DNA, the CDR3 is TGTGCCAGCAGTTCCCCCCGCGTCGGGATAGGTTACGAGCAGTACTTC.

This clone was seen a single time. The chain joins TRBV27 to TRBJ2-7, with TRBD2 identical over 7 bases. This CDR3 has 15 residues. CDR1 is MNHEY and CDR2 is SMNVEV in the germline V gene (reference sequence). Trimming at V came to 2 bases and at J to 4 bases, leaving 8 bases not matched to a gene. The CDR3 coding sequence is TGTGCCAGCAGTTTAGCGGGAGCCATCTCGTACGAGCAGTACTTC. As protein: CASSLAGAISYEQYF.

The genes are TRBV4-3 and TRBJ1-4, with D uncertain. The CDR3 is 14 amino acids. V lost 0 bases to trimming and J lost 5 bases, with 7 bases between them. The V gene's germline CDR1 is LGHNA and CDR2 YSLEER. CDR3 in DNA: TGCGCCAGCAGCCAAGACGTCGAGAATGAAAAACTGTTTTTT. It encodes CASSQDVENEKLFF.

The CDR3 sequence is CASSTQGLTNEKLFF. The DNA for the CDR3 is TGTGCCAGCAGCACCCAGGGACTGACTAATGAAAAACTGTTTTTT. The rearrangement uses TRBV4-2 and TRBJ1-4, with D possibly being TRBD1 (5 bases). CDR3 length equals 15 residues. V dropped 5 bases and J dropped 2 bases, with 12 bases sitting between them. Germline V gene lookup returns CDR1 LGHNA and CDR2 YNFKEQ.

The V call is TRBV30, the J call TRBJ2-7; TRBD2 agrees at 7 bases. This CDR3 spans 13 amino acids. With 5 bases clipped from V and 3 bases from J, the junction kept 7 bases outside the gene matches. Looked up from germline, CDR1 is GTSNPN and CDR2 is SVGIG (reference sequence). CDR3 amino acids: CAWARGTIYEQYF. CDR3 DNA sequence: TGTGCCTGGGCCCGGGGGACTATCTACGAGCAGTACTTC.

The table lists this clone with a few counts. The CDR3 sequence: CASSIAMGRNEKLFF. The CDR3 DNA is TGTGCCAGTAGTATCGCAATGGGGAGAAATGAAAAACTGTTTTTT. This chain links TRBV19 with TRBJ1-4; D remains unclear. Germline V CDR1 and CDR2: LNHDA, SQIVND (reference sequence). V shed 3 bases and J shed 5 bases, with 13 bases lying between them. The CDR3 is 15 amino acids.

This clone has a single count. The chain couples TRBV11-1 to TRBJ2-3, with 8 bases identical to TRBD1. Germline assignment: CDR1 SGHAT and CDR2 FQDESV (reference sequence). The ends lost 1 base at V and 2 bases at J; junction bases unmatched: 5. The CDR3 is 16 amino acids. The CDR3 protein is CASSLEGQGNTDTQYF. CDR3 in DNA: TGTGCCAGCAGCTTAGAAGGACAGGGAAACACAGATACGCAGTATTTT.